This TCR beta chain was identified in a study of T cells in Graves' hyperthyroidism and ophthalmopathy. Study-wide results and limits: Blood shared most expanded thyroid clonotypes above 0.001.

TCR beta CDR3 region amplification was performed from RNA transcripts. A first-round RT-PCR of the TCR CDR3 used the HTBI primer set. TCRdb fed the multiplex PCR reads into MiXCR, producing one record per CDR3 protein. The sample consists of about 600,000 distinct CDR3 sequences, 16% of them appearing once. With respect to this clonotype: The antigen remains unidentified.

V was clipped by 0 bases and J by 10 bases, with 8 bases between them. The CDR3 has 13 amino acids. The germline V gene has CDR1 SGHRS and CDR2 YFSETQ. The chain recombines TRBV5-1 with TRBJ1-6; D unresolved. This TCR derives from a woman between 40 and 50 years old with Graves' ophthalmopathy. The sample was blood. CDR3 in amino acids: CASSLDQISPLHF. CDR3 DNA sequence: TGCGCCAGCAGCTTGGACCAGATATCACCCCTCCACTTT.